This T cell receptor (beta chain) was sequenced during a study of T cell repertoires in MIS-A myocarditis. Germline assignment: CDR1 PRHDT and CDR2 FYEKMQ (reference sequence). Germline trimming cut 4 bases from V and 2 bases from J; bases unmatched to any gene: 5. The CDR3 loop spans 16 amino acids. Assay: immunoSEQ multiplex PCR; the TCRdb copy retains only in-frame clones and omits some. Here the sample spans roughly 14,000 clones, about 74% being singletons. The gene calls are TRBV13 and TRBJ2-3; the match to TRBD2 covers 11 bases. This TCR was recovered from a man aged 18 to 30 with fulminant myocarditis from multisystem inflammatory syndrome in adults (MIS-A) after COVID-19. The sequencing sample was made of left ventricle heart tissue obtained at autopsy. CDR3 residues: CASSSLLAGDTDTQYF. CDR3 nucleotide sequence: TGTGCCAGCAGCTCCCTACTAGCGGGGGACACAGATACGCAGTATTTT.